The 30 T cell receptor beta chains reported below all come from one sample, sequenced in a study of blood T cells in healthy people across ages. A J-beta primer mix and a sample-barcoded 5' primer were used in a second PCR of roughly 7 to 12 cycles. TCRdb ran MiXCR on the 5' RACE reads and lists one entry per CDR3 protein. This table has about 670,000 distinct CDR3 sequences, about 50% appearing once. The material sequenced was blood. All receptors derive from an elderly woman in good health.

Of note for this clonotype: Its ends do not fully match the called genes, so a read error is possible. This CDR3 is CACSLAPGQGSPSTDTQYF. In DNA, the CDR3 is TGTGCCTGCAGCTTAGCCCCTGGACAGGGTTCTCCTAGCACAGATACGCAGTATTTT. V usage is TRBV7-6 and J usage is TRBJ2-3; 8 bases are a match to TRBD1. The CDR3 consists of 19 residues. The germline gives CDR1 SGHVS, CDR2 FNYEAQ.

This clonotype was observed once. The chain carries TRBV9 and TRBJ2-3; tentative D call: TRBD1 (5 bases). Germline V gene sequence: CDR1 SGDLS, CDR2 YYNGEE. The CDR3 contains 17 residues. With 3 bases removed from V and 0 bases from J, the gap between germline ends came to 17 bases. The CDR3 protein is CASSERPQVSSTDTQYF. CDR3 bases: TGTGCCAGCAGCGAAAGACCACAGGTATCGAGCACAGATACGCAGTATTTT.

In the case of this clonotype: The DNA is left out, because the CDR3 cannot be placed on it with certainty; the CDR3 is given as TCRdb lists it. The chain combines TRBV29-1 with TRBJ2-5; TRBD2, the table's D call, was not compared with the DNA. The V gene's germline CDR1 is SQVTM and CDR2 ANQGSEA. 19 amino acids form the CDR3, both terminal residues included. CDR3: CSVERLGKGPSTSPGTQYF.

This clonotype occurred many times. The V and J genes are TRBV12-3 or TRBV12-4 and TRBJ1-2; D remains unclear. The CDR3 consists of 13 residues. V was pared by 7 bases and J by 7 bases, with 16 bases between. The CDR3 DNA follows: TGTGCCAGCACCACTGCGGGGAGTGGTGGCTACACCTTC. Its translation is CASTTAGSGGYTF.

This clonotype was picked up many times. The rearrangement uses TRBV27 and TRBJ2-7; D not certain. Trimming left V 7 bases short and J 5 bases short, with 15 bases between. Germline CDR1 MNHEY, CDR2 SMNVEV (reference sequence). CDR3 size: 13 residues. The CDR3 is CASTSGSFHEQYF. The CDR3 region has the DNA TGTGCCAGCACCTCCGGGTCATTCCACGAGCAGTACTTC.

Comment on this clonotype: At one end the junction does not follow the germline gene, possibly because of a read error. In nucleotides, the CDR3 is TGTGTCAGCAGCTTAGTTGGCAGTGGGCCCCAGCATTTT. Its protein product is CVSSLVGSGPQHF. The V gene is TRBV7-9, the J gene TRBJ1-5; the D is unclear. The CDR3 contains 13 residues. CDR1 is SEHNR, CDR2 FQNEAQ, per germline (reference sequence).

The gene calls are TRBV14 and TRBJ2-4; TRBD1 matches at 12 bases. Looked up from germline, CDR1 is SGHDN and CDR2 is FVKESK. The CDR3 runs to 16 residues. V was clipped by 3 bases and J by 6 bases; unmatched bases: 6. CDR3 nucleotides: TGTGCCAGCAGCCAGCCGGGACAGGGGGCTACAAACATTCAGTACTTC. It is translated as CASSQPGQGATNIQYF.

V gene TRBV10-3 combines with J gene TRBJ2-6; D might be TRBD2 (5 bases). V shed 2 bases and J shed 3 bases, with 5 bases lying between them. CDR1 is ENHRY, CDR2 SYGVKD, per germline. CDR3 length: 14 residues. The CDR3 DNA reads as TGTGCCATCAGTGAGACTAGTGGGGCCAACGTCCTGACTTTC. Protein product: CAISETSGANVLTF.

The V call is TRBV20-1, the J call TRBJ2-7, with 9 nucleotides matching TRBD2. Trimming removed 7 bases from V and 7 bases from J; junction bases left unmatched: 11. The CDR3 consists of 13 residues. The germline V gene has CDR1 DFQATT and CDR2 SNEGSKA (reference sequence). The CDR3 DNA follows: TGCAGTGGGTCAGGACTAGCGAGTGGGGAGCAGTACTTC. Translation: CSGSGLASGEQYF.

The CDR3, as DNA: TGCAGTGCTAGAAGGGACAGGGCGAGTGAGCAGTTCTTC. Translating it yields CSARRDRASEQFF. This chain joins TRBV20-1 and TRBJ2-1; 9 bases line up with TRBD1. The CDR3 sequence is 13 residues long. J lost 9 bases, V lost 2 bases, and 5 bases had no gene match. From germline, CDR1 is DFQATT and CDR2 SNEGSKA (reference sequence).

Comment on this clonotype: A read error may explain this, as a much larger clone is one base away. The chain couples TRBV9 to TRBJ2-1, with 9 positions matching TRBD2. The germline V gene has CDR1 SGDLS and CDR2 YYNGEE. The CDR3 length is 17 residues. The CDR3 sequence: CACSPLAGRGSYNEQFF. The CDR3 nucleotides are TGTGCCTGCAGCCCACTAGCGGGCAGAGGGTCCTACAATGAGCAGTTCTTC.

V usage is TRBV28 and J usage is TRBJ1-2; D gene ambiguous. CDR3 length: 11 amino acids. CDR1 is MDHEN and CDR2 is SYDVKM in the germline V gene. V was clipped by 11 bases and J by 1 base, with 8 bases between them. The CDR3 DNA is TGTGCCGCCTCTATTAACTATGGCTACACCTTC. Amino acid sequence: CAASINYGYTF.

The chain has TRBV5-1 and TRBJ1-5; 7 nucleotides match TRBD1. The CDR3 has 15 residues. J was trimmed by 0 bases and V by 5 bases; bases with no gene match: 5. Germline V gene lookup returns CDR1 SGHRS and CDR2 YFSETQ. The DNA of the CDR3 is TGCGCCAGCAGACAGGGGTCTAATAGCAATCAGCCCCAGCATTTT. Amino acids: CASRQGSNSNQPQHF.

To note about this clonotype: A much larger clone lies a single base off, so this may be a read error. V gene TRBV20-1 combines with J gene TRBJ2-5; a weak D match, TRBD2 (5 bases). In germline, CDR1 is DFQATT, CDR2 SNEGSKA (reference sequence). The V gene lost 6 bases and the J gene lost 11 bases, with 31 bases spanning the gap. The CDR3 is 16 residues long. CDR3 region: CSALIGTAGTYNEQYF. The DNA of the CDR3 is TGCAGTGCCCTTATCGGAACGGCGGGCACTTACAATGAGCAGTACTTC.

The V call is TRBV29-1, the J call TRBJ2-1, with 7 bases lining up with TRBD1. The length of the CDR3 is 11 residues. With 7 bases clipped from V and 9 bases from J, the junction kept 6 bases outside the gene matches. Germline V gene data show CDR1 as SQVTM and CDR2 as ANQGSEA. The CDR3: CSETGSGEQFF. CDR3 bases: TGCAGCGAGACAGGGTCTGGTGAGCAGTTCTTC.

The chain links TRBV20-1 to TRBJ2-2; TRBD1 agrees at 7 bases. V was pared by 2 bases and J by 0 bases, with 3 bases of the junction left unmatched. CDR3 length: 15 amino acids. CDR1 is DFQATT and CDR2 is SNEGSKA in the germline V gene (reference sequence). The DNA of the CDR3 is TGCAGTGCTAGATCGGGGACAGCGAACACCGGGGAGCTGTTTTTT. Its protein is CSARSGTANTGELFF.

This clonotype was seen just once. The V gene is TRBV5-1, the J gene TRBJ2-3, with TRBD1 identical over 8 bases. The CDR3 is 15 amino acids. V shed 1 base and J 2 bases; nucleotides not matched to a gene: 3. In germline, CDR1 is SGHRS, CDR2 YFSETQ. The CDR3: CASSLTGGLTDTQYF. CDR3 sequence (DNA): TGCGCCAGCAGCTTGACAGGGGGGCTCACAGATACGCAGTATTTT.

This clonotype was seen a few times. The CDR3 DNA sequence: TGTGCCATCAGTTCCAGGGGGGGTTTAGGCACTGAAGCTTTCTTT. It specifies CAISSRGGLGTEAFF. The V call is TRBV10-3, the J call TRBJ1-1; 7 nucleotides line up with TRBD1. V gave up 5 bases and J gave up 4 bases; unmatched junction bases: 10. From germline, CDR1 is ENHRY and CDR2 SYGVKD. This CDR3 has 15 amino acids.

This clonotype has a count of ten or more. CDR3 in amino acids: CASSSTSGQQFF. As DNA, the CDR3 is TGTGCCAGCAGCTCTACCTCCGGGCAGCAGTTCTTC. This chain uses TRBV11-3 with TRBJ2-1; no clear D. Trimming removed 4 bases at V and 11 bases at J, with 12 bases between. Germline assignment: CDR1 SGHNT and CDR2 YENEEA. The CDR3 is 12 amino acids.

The chain is built from TRBV20-1 and TRBJ1-4; no reliable D call. There are 13 residues in the CDR3. Looked up from germline, CDR1 is DFQATT and CDR2 is SNEGSKA (reference sequence). V lost 8 bases, J lost 8 bases, and 18 bases lay in between. In DNA form, the CDR3 reads TGCAGTTCTCACTCTTTAACTCAGGAAAAACTGTTTTTT. This translates into CSSHSLTQEKLFF.

The gene calls are TRBV20-1 and TRBJ2-3; unclear D gene. Germline V lookup: CDR1 DFQATT, CDR2 SNEGSKA (reference sequence). The V and J ends lost 6 bases and 3 bases respectively, with 16 bases between them. The CDR3 covers 14 residues. For the CDR3, the DNA is TGCAGTGCCCGGCCTAAGGCAAGTACAGATACGCAGTATTTT. This sequence encodes CSARPKASTDTQYF.

The chain has TRBV7-8 and TRBJ2-5, with D tentatively TRBD1 or TRBD2 (6 bases each). The end of the DNA is better explained by TRBJ2-7, so the J call may be wrong. This CDR3 is 16 amino acids long. Germline CDR1 is SGHVS and CDR2 is FQNEAQ. The chain's CDR3 is CASSPLAMGGYDEQYF. CDR3 coding DNA: TGTGCCAGCAGCCCCCTCGCGATGGGGGGCTATGACGAGCAGTACTTC.

There are many counts of this clonotype. The chain is built from TRBV25-1 and TRBJ2-1; TRBD2 agrees at 11 bases. This CDR3 has 17 residues. Germline-derived CDR1 and CDR2 are MGHDK and SYGVNS. J lost 3 bases, V lost 9 bases, and 13 bases had no gene match. CDR3 nucleotide sequence: TGTGCCAGGACCGGGACTAGCGGCAGGAATAGCTACAATGAGCAGTTCTTC. Protein product: CARTGTSGRNSYNEQFF. Variable domain in full (rest from reference TRBV25-1 and TRBJ2-1): EADIYQTPRYLVIGTGKKITLECSQTMGHDKMYWYQQDPGMELHLIHYSYGVNSTEKGDLSSESTVSRIRTEHFPLTLESARPSHTSQYLCARTGTSGRNSYNEQFFGPGTRLTVL.

This clonotype was found a few times. The chain employs TRBV7-2 and TRBJ1-1; D ambiguous. In germline, CDR1 is SGHTA, CDR2 FQGNSA. The V gene lost 6 bases and the J gene lost 1 base, with 12 bases spanning the gap. This CDR3 has 14 residues. For the CDR3, the DNA is TGTGCCAGCAGGTTCAGCCGGGGGAACACTGAAGCTTTCTTT. Its protein is CASRFSRGNTEAFF.

This clonotype was seen a few times. A single base separates this from a much larger clone, so it may be a read error. The genes are TRBV20-1 and TRBJ2-7; the D gene is possibly TRBD2 (6 bases). Trimming removed 6 bases at V and 7 bases at J, with 25 bases between. The CDR3 is 15 amino acids. In germline, CDR1 is DFQATT, CDR2 SNEGSKA (reference sequence). The CDR3 nucleotides read TGCAGTGCCGGGGGTGGGGGTACCCCGGGGAATGAGCAGTACTTC. Translating it yields CSAGGGGTPGNEQYF.

The chain carries TRBV6-6 and TRBJ2-7; D perhaps matches TRBD2 (5 bases). Germline CDR1 reads MNHNY; CDR2 reads SVGAGI (reference sequence). V lost 8 bases and J 3 bases, leaving 11 bases between the germline ends. The length of the CDR3 is 12 residues. The CDR3 DNA sequence: TGTGCCAGCTGGGGAGATTACTACGAGCAGTACTTC. It translates to CASWGDYYEQYF.

This clonotype was picked up many times. The chain combines TRBV12-3 or TRBV12-4 with TRBJ2-3; TRBD1 matches 9 bases. V shed 2 bases and J 9 bases; nucleotides not matched to a gene: 6. The CDR3 runs to 14 residues. The DNA of the CDR3 is TGTGCCAGCAGTTTAAGGGAACAGGGGGCGACGCAGTATTTT. This translates into CASSLREQGATQYF.

The chain links TRBV6-5 to TRBJ1-1; unclear D gene. Trimming removed 6 bases from V and 1 base from J, with 12 bases in between. Per germline, CDR1 MNHEY and CDR2 SVGAGI. CDR3 length: 14 amino acids. The CDR3 region has the DNA TGTGCCAGCAGCCCCCCCGGAGCGAACACTGAAGCTTTCTTT. It specifies CASSPPGANTEAFF.

CDR3 in DNA: TGCGCCAGCAGCCAAGATTTGGGCGGAACTAGCACAGATACGCAGTATTTT. Protein: CASSQDLGGTSTDTQYF. The genes are TRBV4-3 and TRBJ2-3; D is undetermined. Germline loops: CDR1 LGHNA, CDR2 YSLEER. The CDR3 totals 17 residues. Trimming left V 0 bases short and J 0 bases short, with 13 bases between.

The V call is TRBV5-1, the J call TRBJ1-1; 7 bases match TRBD1. With V trimmed by 0 bases and J by 3 bases, 2 bases remained unmatched. The length of the CDR3 is 14 residues. Per germline, CDR1 SGHRS and CDR2 YFSETQ. CDR3 bases: TGCGCCAGCAGCTTGGTTGGGACAGACACTGAAGCTTTCTTT. As protein: CASSLVGTDTEAFF.